These 19 T cell receptor beta chains originate from one sample sequenced in a study of blood T cell repertoires in COVID-19. Produced via immunoSEQ multiplex PCR; TCRdb's table is partial and in-frame only. The sample contains nearly 250,000 clones, about nine tenths of which appear only once. Sequencing was carried out using peripheral blood. These receptors originate from a woman aged 60-75 years who had recovered from COVID-19.

The chain employs TRBV9 and TRBJ2-1, with 8 bases aligning to TRBD2. CDR1 is SGDLS and CDR2 is YYNGEE in the germline V gene. This CDR3 has 16 residues. Losses at the gene ends were 3 bases for V and 1 base for J; bases not matched to a gene: 6. The CDR3 nucleotides read TGTGCCAGCAGCGAATCCGCGGGGGGATCCTACAATGAGCAGTTCTTC. Translation gives CASSESAGGSYNEQFF.

This clone was detected ten times or more. V gene TRBV6-2 or TRBV6-3 combines with J gene TRBJ1-1, with 10 bases identical to TRBD1. The germline V gene encodes CDR1 MNHEY and CDR2 SVGEGT. The CDR3 is made up of 16 amino acids. V was pared by 6 bases and J by 3 bases, with 10 bases of the junction left unmatched. This chain's CDR3 is CASSPDRGLWYTEAFF. The CDR3 DNA reads TGTGCCAGCAGCCCTGACAGGGGGCTTTGGTACACTGAAGCTTTCTTT.

About this clone itself: The junction differs from germline at one of its ends, possibly a read error. The chain carries TRBV12-5 and TRBJ2-7, with 10 bases matching TRBD1. The CDR3 length is 12 residues. The germline gives CDR1 LGHNT, CDR2 FRNRAP. CDR3 bases: TGTGCTAGTGGTTTGCTCGGGACAGGGGCCCACTTC. Translated: CASGLLGTGAHF. The whole variable domain, filled in from reference TRBV12-5 and TRBJ2-7, reads DARVTQTPRHKVTEMGQEVTMRCQPILGHNTVFWYRQTMMQGLELLAYFRNRAPLDDSGMPKDRFSAEMPDATLATLKIQPSEPRDSAVYFCASGLLGTGAHFGPGTRLTVT.

This rearrangement joins TRBV5-1 to TRBJ2-1, with D perhaps TRBD1 (6 bases). Per the germline V gene, CDR1 is SGHRS and CDR2 is YFSETQ. The CDR3 has 13 amino acids. The V end was cut by 4 bases, the J end by 10 bases, with 15 bases between. In DNA form, the CDR3 reads TGCGCCAGCAGCCCTAGAGGACAGACCGAGCAGTTCTTC. Its translation: CASSPRGQTEQFF. Based on the CDR3 plus reference TRBV5-1 and TRBJ2-1, the full variable domain is KAGVTQTPRYLIKTRGQQVTLSCSPISGHRSVSWYQQTPGQGLQFLFEYFSETQRNKGNFPGRFSGRQFSNSRSEMNVSTLELGDSALYLCASSPRGQTEQFFGPGTRLTVL.

The V gene is TRBV9, the J gene TRBJ2-2; TRBD2 matches at 11 bases. V shed 5 bases and J 4 bases; nucleotides not matched to a gene: 7. Germline values: CDR1 SGDLS, CDR2 YYNGEE. This CDR3 region has 16 residues. The CDR3 reads CASSERTSGFTGELFF. DNA of the CDR3: TGTGCCAGCAGTGAGAGGACTAGCGGGTTCACCGGGGAGCTGTTTTTT.

The chain combines TRBV15 with TRBJ2-1; 10 positions agree with TRBD1. Germline V CDR1 and CDR2: LNHNV, YYDKDF (reference sequence). J was trimmed by 15 bases and V by 1 base; bases with no gene match: 9. The CDR3 loop spans 14 amino acids. CDR3 coding DNA: TGTGCCACCAGCAGAGCCCAGGACAGGGGGAAAAGGTTCTTC. Amino acid sequence: CATSRAQDRGKRFF.

This clone was seen a single time. This chain links TRBV7-6 with TRBJ1-3, with TRBD1 matching over 9 bases. V shed 4 bases, J shed 0 bases, and the junction held 4 bases outside the gene matches. Germline V gene data show CDR1 as SGHVS and CDR2 as FNYEAQ. This CDR3 is built from 16 residues. CDR3 in DNA: TGTGCCAGCAGCTACCGGGACAGGGTCTCTGGAAACACCATATATTTT. Translating gives CASSYRDRVSGNTIYF.

This CDR3 is CASSEVRGAAWTF. For the CDR3, the DNA is TGTGCCAGCAGTGAAGTGCGGGGGGCAGCCTGGACCTTC. This rearrangement joins TRBV6-1 to TRBJ1-2; perhaps TRBD1 as D (6 bases). Deletions cut 1 base from V and 14 bases from J, with 17 bases between. Germline values: CDR1 MNHNS, CDR2 SASEGT. The CDR3 consists of 13 residues.

This rearrangement joins TRBV5-1 to TRBJ2-7, with TRBD2 matching 9 bases. Looked up from germline, CDR1 is SGHRS and CDR2 is YFSETQ. V lost 6 bases and J lost 1; bases outside the gene matches: 8. CDR3 length equals 15 residues. The CDR3 bases are TGCGCCAGCAAGTTAGCGGGGGTTACTTCCTACGAGCAGTACTTC. As protein: CASKLAGVTSYEQYF.

This clone was detected a few times. This sequence joins TRBV19 and TRBJ1-1; D might be TRBD1 (6 bases). Per germline, CDR1 LNHDA and CDR2 SQIVND (reference sequence). Trimming removed 6 bases at V and 1 base at J, with 12 bases between. There are 14 residues in the CDR3. This CDR3 reads CASRYRTENTEAFF. The CDR3 bases are TGTGCCAGTAGATACAGGACAGAGAACACTGAAGCTTTCTTT.

This sequence joins TRBV19 and TRBJ1-5; 10 nucleotides agree with TRBD1. The CDR3 covers 16 residues. Trimming removed 5 bases from V and 6 bases from J; junction bases left unmatched: 10. CDR1 and CDR2 (germline): LNHDA, SQIVND (reference sequence). Written as DNA, the CDR3 is TGTGCCAGTAGTTGGACAGGGGGGAGATCCGGTCAGCCCCAGCATTTT. As protein: CASSWTGGRSGQPQHF.

The chain is built from TRBV2 and TRBJ2-7; D may be TRBD1 (5 bases). This CDR3 comprises 11 residues. V lost 6 bases and J lost 8, with 11 bases in between. Germline V gives CDR1 SNHLY, CDR2 FYNNEI. CDR3 nucleotide sequence: TGTGCCAGCAGGTGGGGCTCCCAGCAGTACTTC. Translating it yields CASRWGSQQYF.

The chain carries TRBV4-2 and TRBJ2-5; 11 bases are shared with TRBD2. The germline V gene encodes CDR1 LGHNA and CDR2 YNFKEQ. Trimming cost V 0 bases and J 6 bases; bases outside gene matches: 15. The CDR3 has 19 amino acids. The CDR3 DNA reads as TGTGCCAGCAGCCAAGACATAGCGGGGGGGATAACCGCTCGGAAGACCCAGTACTTC. Translating gives CASSQDIAGGITARKTQYF.

The chain combines TRBV6-5 with TRBJ1-1; D possibly corresponds to TRBD1 (5 bases). Germline CDR1 MNHEY, CDR2 SVGAGI. V dropped 6 bases and J dropped 5 bases, with 19 bases sitting between them. The CDR3 totals 15 residues. The CDR3 region is CASRDDSYLGTEAFF. DNA of the CDR3: TGTGCCAGCAGAGACGACAGCTACTTAGGAACTGAAGCTTTCTTT.

This clone was counted a single time. The J gene is TRBJ2-3, the V gene TRBV28, with TRBD2 matching 12 bases. V dropped 1 base and J dropped 4; count of bases not matched to a gene: 3. The CDR3 runs 16 residues. CDR1 and CDR2 (germline): MDHEN, SYDVKM. CDR3 nucleotides: TGTGCCAGCAGTTTATTAGGACTAGCGGGGTCAGATACGCAGTATTTT. As protein: CASSLLGLAGSDTQYF.

This rearrangement joins TRBV29-1 to TRBJ1-4, with D maybe TRBD1 (6 bases). This CDR3 spans 13 amino acids. V was shortened by 0 bases and J by 10 bases, with 12 bases between the two germline ends. Germline V gene lookup returns CDR1 SQVTM and CDR2 ANQGSEA. Written as DNA, the CDR3 is TGCAGCGTTGAAGACCTCGGGGGGGCAAAACTGTTTTTT. Protein sequence: CSVEDLGGAKLFF.

V usage is TRBV7-2 and J usage is TRBJ1-4; 8 nucleotides line up with TRBD1. CDR1 SGHTA and CDR2 FQGNSA come from the germline V gene. The V gene end was trimmed by 4 bases and the J gene end by 2 bases; junction bases not matched to a gene: 6. This CDR3 region has 16 residues. The DNA of the CDR3 is TGTGCCAGCAGCTCCCGCCGACAGGGGACTAATGAAAAACTGTTTTTT. Its protein product is CASSSRRQGTNEKLFF.

J is TRBJ2-7 and V is TRBV7-8, with D possibly matching TRBD2 (6 bases). V was shortened by 7 bases and J by 9 bases, with 19 bases between the two germline ends. The CDR3 loop spans 13 amino acids. Per germline, CDR1 SGHVS and CDR2 FQNEAQ. The CDR3, as DNA: TGTGCCAGCACCCTCGGGGGATTAGTAGTGCAGTACTTC. It specifies CASTLGGLVVQYF.

The V gene is TRBV19, the J gene TRBJ1-3, with TRBD1 as a possible D gene (6 bases). Germline V CDR1 and CDR2: LNHDA, SQIVND (reference sequence). CDR3 length equals 16 residues. V lost 3 bases and J 0 bases, leaving 12 bases between the germline ends. CDR3 residues: CASSIQAGDSGNTIYF. CDR3 nucleotide sequence: TGTGCCAGTAGTATTCAGGCAGGGGACTCTGGAAACACCATATATTTT.